This entry features one T cell receptor (beta chain) sequence. The CDR3 contains 15 residues. Trimming pared 3 bases from V and 1 base from J, leaving 10 bases between. In germline, CDR1 is ENHRY, CDR2 SYGVKD. This sample is part of a study of PD-1 blockade in classical Hodgkin lymphoma. This table comes from immunoSEQ multiplex PCR, and its TCRdb copy is limited to in-frame clones, with some not included. The sample has roughly 35,000 clones; about 90% are singletons. The sample's time point: cycle 4 day 1 (C4D1), after 5 to 7 weeks of nivolumab. Following autologous stem cell transplantation, relapse occurred in every patient, and exposure to brentuximab vedotin varied. Magnetic negative selection was used to purify CD4+ T cells from PBMCs that had been thawed.

This sample comprised CD4+ T cells from blood, obtained before the fourth cycle of nivolumab. The TCR sequence derives from a human donor with classical Hodgkin lymphoma. The rearrangement links TRBV10-3 to TRBJ2-1; D is possibly TRBD1 (6 bases). CDR3 coding DNA: TGTGCCATCAGTGAACGGGACAAATCCTACAATGAGCAGTTCTTC. This sequence encodes CAISERDKSYNEQFF.